Following are 29 T cell receptor beta chains from one sample sequenced in a study of T cells in localized non-small cell lung cancer. Assay used: immunoSEQ multiplex PCR; TCRdb lists only in-frame clones, some missing. The profile covers around 19,000 clones, with 65% to 85% appearing a single time and about 35% taken by the ten largest. The sample was peripheral blood, taken before any cancer treatment. The receptors come from a male donor aged 60 or older with stage III lung adenocarcinoma.

This rearrangement joins TRBV29-1 to TRBJ2-3; TRBD2 agrees at 7 bases. The trim removed 1 base at V and 0 bases at J, leaving 1 base unmatched. This CDR3 has 14 amino acids. Germline CDR1 reads SQVTM; CDR2 reads ANQGSEA. The CDR3 region is CSVEAGGSTDTQYF. CDR3 DNA sequence: TGCAGCGTTGAAGCGGGGGGAAGCACAGATACGCAGTATTTT.

This clone showed up just once. The chain recombines TRBV6-1 with TRBJ1-5, with 7 nucleotides matching TRBD1. Germline CDR1 and CDR2: MNHNS and SASEGT. The CDR3 contains 14 residues. The J segment lost 2 bases and the V segment lost 6 bases, leaving 4 bases of the junction unmatched. This CDR3 reads CASSYDRGNQPQHF. The CDR3 nucleotides are TGTGCCAGCAGCTACGACAGGGGCAATCAGCCCCAGCATTTT.

This clone came up once. J is TRBJ2-3 and V is TRBV5-1, with 8 positions matching TRBD1. CDR1 and CDR2 (germline): SGHRS, YFSETQ. Trimming cost V 4 bases and J 2 bases; bases outside gene matches: 3. This CDR3 contains 14 residues. In nucleotides, the CDR3 is TGCGCCAGCAGCACAGGGGGGTTCACAGATACGCAGTATTTT. As protein: CASSTGGFTDTQYF. Drawing the rest from reference TRBV5-1 and TRBJ2-3, the complete variable domain is KAGVTQTPRYLIKTRGQQVTLSCSPISGHRSVSWYQQTPGQGLQFLFEYFSETQRNKGNFPGRFSGRQFSNSRSEMNVSTLELGDSALYLCASSTGGFTDTQYFGPGTRLTVL.

V and J are TRBV2 and TRBJ2-2; D may be TRBD1 (6 bases). V dropped 2 bases and J dropped 1 base, with 8 bases sitting between them. CDR3 length: 15 residues. The V gene's germline CDR1 is SNHLY and CDR2 FYNNEI. CDR3 loop: CASSEQQGNTGELFF. Here the CDR3 DNA reads TGTGCCAGCAGTGAACAACAGGGGAACACCGGGGAGCTGTTTTTT.

This chain links TRBV6-4 with TRBJ2-3; TRBD1 matches 8 bases. CDR1 MRHNA and CDR2 SNTAGT come from the germline V gene. V was pared by 3 bases and J by 1 base, with 3 bases of the junction left unmatched. This CDR3 region has 15 residues. CDR3 loop: CASSEKTGGTDTQYF. In DNA form, the CDR3 reads TGTGCCAGCAGTGAAAAGACAGGGGGCACAGATACGCAGTATTTT.

The CDR3 DNA follows: TGTGCCTGGAAAGGTTTCACTGAGCAGTTCTTC. Protein sequence: CAWKGFTEQFF. V gene TRBV30 combines with J gene TRBJ2-1; no reliable D call. The germline V gene encodes CDR1 GTSNPN and CDR2 SVGIG (reference sequence). V lost 4 bases, J lost 9 bases, and 10 bases lay in between. CDR3 length equals 11 residues.

The V and J genes are TRBV2 and TRBJ2-3; D may match TRBD1 or TRBD2 (6 bases each). The V end lost 6 bases, the J end lost 0 bases, and 13 bases lay between the germline ends. The V gene's germline CDR1 is SNHLY and CDR2 FYNNEI. The CDR3 has 15 residues. CDR3: CASRERGESTDTQYF. In DNA form, the CDR3 reads TGTGCCAGCAGGGAGAGGGGGGAAAGCACAGATACGCAGTATTTT.

J is TRBJ1-1 and V is TRBV7-9, with D unclear. Per the germline V gene, CDR1 is SEHNR and CDR2 is FQNEAQ (reference sequence). This CDR3 has 12 residues. Trimming took 4 bases from V and 0 from J, leaving 3 bases between them. The CDR3 nucleotides are TGTGCCAGCAGCTCGATGAACACTGAAGCTTTCTTT. This translates into CASSSMNTEAFF.

This rearrangement joins TRBV5-8 to TRBJ1-5; D is unclear. Between the trimmed V and J ends, which lost 2 bases and 4 bases, there was a span of 4 bases. Germline lookup yields CDR1 SGHTS and CDR2 YDEGEE. This CDR3 region has 12 residues. CDR3 DNA sequence: TGTGCCAGCAGCTTCGGTAATCAGCCCCAGCATTTT. It specifies CASSFGNQPQHF.

The rearrangement joins TRBV7-3 to TRBJ1-1; 8 nucleotides line up with TRBD1. Germline assignment: CDR1 SGHTA and CDR2 FQGTGA. The length of the CDR3 is 13 residues. V gave up 6 bases and J gave up 4 bases; unmatched junction bases: 4. CDR3 DNA: TGTGCCAGCAGATTCGACAGGGGCACTGAAGCTTTCTTT. Protein: CASRFDRGTEAFF.

Only a few counts were recorded for this clone. This chain joins TRBV9 and TRBJ2-2; possibly TRBD1 or TRBD2 for D (5 bases each). V was cut by 7 bases and J by 4 bases, with 8 bases left in between. The CDR3 is 12 residues long. Germline loops: CDR1 SGDLS, CDR2 YYNGEE. The CDR3 DNA reads as TGTGCCAGCGGGGGAGTCACCGGGGAGCTGTTTTTT. This encodes CASGGVTGELFF.

The table lists this clone with a few counts. The chain carries TRBV18 and TRBJ2-1, with 13 bases identical to TRBD2. The CDR3 is 17 amino acids. In germline, CDR1 is KGHSH, CDR2 LQKENI. The trim removed 6 bases at V and 5 bases at J, leaving 10 bases unmatched. This CDR3 reads CASSPWAGTSGNNEQFF. The CDR3 region has the DNA TGTGCCAGCTCGCCTTGGGCCGGGACTAGCGGGAACAATGAGCAGTTCTTC. The complete variable domain, with remaining parts taken from reference TRBV18 and TRBJ2-1, reads NAGVMQNPRHLVRRRGQEARLRCSPMKGHSHVYWYRQLPEEGLKFMVYLQKENIIDESGMPKERFSAEFPKEGPSILRIQQVVRGDSAAYFCASSPWAGTSGNNEQFFGPGTRLTVL.

DNA for the CDR3: TGTGCCAGCAGCCCGACAGTTACCTATAATTCACCCCTCCACTTT. This gives the protein CASSPTVTYNSPLHF. The V call is TRBV28, the J call TRBJ1-6, with D possibly TRBD1 on 5 matching bases. The V gene lost 6 bases and the J gene lost 2 bases, with 11 bases spanning the gap. The CDR3 extends over 15 amino acids. CDR1 is MDHEN, CDR2 SYDVKM, per germline.

The gene calls are TRBV29-1 and TRBJ1-5, with D hard to call. Trimming removed 6 bases from V and 2 bases from J, with 14 bases in between. The CDR3 loop spans 14 amino acids. Germline V gene sequence: CDR1 SQVTM, CDR2 ANQGSEA. The CDR3 sequence is CSVANEGGNQPQHF. Here the CDR3 DNA reads TGCAGCGTGGCGAATGAGGGAGGCAATCAGCCCCAGCATTTT.

The chain couples TRBV21-1 to TRBJ2-5. TRBV21-1 represents a pseudogene. The CDR3 has 14 amino acids. The chain's CDR3 is CASSKVTSGSAQYF. The CDR3 nucleotides read TGTGCCAGCAGCAAAGTAACGTCAGGGAGTGCCCAGTACTTC.

The chain carries TRBV12-5 and TRBJ1-5, with D tentatively TRBD1 (6 bases). The germline V and J ends were trimmed by 3 bases and 6 bases, with 21 bases remaining between them. Germline CDR1 is LGHNT and CDR2 is FRNRAP. The CDR3 has 17 amino acids. For the CDR3, the DNA is TGTGCTAGTGGTTTCCGCGGTCCAGGGGTGATCGCTCAGCCCCAGCATTTT. Protein sequence: CASGFRGPGVIAQPQHF.

About this clone: Compared with germline, one end of the junction differs, possibly owing to a read error. DNA of the CDR3: TGTGCTAGCAGCTTAGCTTCCCCGACAGGGGGCGGAAACACCATATATTTT. This gives the protein CASSLASPTGGGNTIYF. V gene TRBV7-7 combines with J gene TRBJ1-3; 10 nucleotides align to TRBD1. Per germline, CDR1 SSHAT and CDR2 FNYEAQ (reference sequence). The CDR3 contains 17 residues.

This chain uses TRBV7-9 with TRBJ2-3; TRBD2 matches at 8 bases. The CDR3 length is 15 residues. The germline gives CDR1 SEHNR, CDR2 FQNEAQ (reference sequence). Germline trimming cut 0 bases from V and 4 bases from J; bases unmatched to any gene: 3. CDR3 nucleotide sequence: TGTGCCAGCAGCTTAGCACTAGCGGCCGCAGATACGCAGTATTTT. This gives the protein CASSLALAAADTQYF.

The rearrangement joins TRBV5-6 to TRBJ2-5, with no clear D. V was cut by 4 bases and J by 4 bases, with 5 bases left in between. The V gene's germline CDR1 is SGHDT and CDR2 YYEEEE. This CDR3 contains 11 residues. CDR3 sequence: CASSRSETQYF. The CDR3 DNA is TGTGCCAGCAGCAGATCAGAGACCCAGTACTTC.

This chain links TRBV6-1 with TRBJ2-3; perhaps TRBD1 as D (5 bases). The germline V gene encodes CDR1 MNHNS and CDR2 SASEGT. The CDR3 runs to 15 residues. Trimming shortened V by 6 bases and J by 2 bases, and 15 bases separated the two germline ends. CDR3 coding DNA: TGTGCCAGCAGCGACGCGACAGTACTCACAGATACGCAGTATTTT. Encoded protein: CASSDATVLTDTQYF.

This clone appeared a few times. This rearrangement joins TRBV18 to TRBJ1-3; D is undetermined. The CDR3 extends over 15 amino acids. Germline lookup yields CDR1 KGHSH and CDR2 LQKENI. V shed 3 bases and J shed 3 bases, with 12 bases lying between them. Here the CDR3 reads CASSPTAFDGNTIYF. For the CDR3, the DNA is TGTGCCAGCTCACCGACGGCTTTTGATGGAAACACCATATATTTT.

This chain uses TRBV2 with TRBJ1-6, with no clear D. Germline CDR1 reads SNHLY; CDR2 reads FYNNEI. CDR3 length: 14 amino acids. The ends were cut back, 0 bases at V and 11 bases at J, with 11 bases in the middle. The DNA for the CDR3 is TGTGCCAGCAGTGAAGCGCGTCGCGGGGCACCCCTCCACTTT. Protein sequence: CASSEARRGAPLHF.

This chain joins TRBV2 and TRBJ1-4; weak D call: TRBD1 (6 bases). V dropped 6 bases and J dropped 10 bases, with 12 bases sitting between them. Germline loops: CDR1 SNHLY, CDR2 FYNNEI. The CDR3 covers 12 residues. The CDR3 loop is CASRLQGAKLFF. The CDR3 nucleotides read TGTGCCAGCAGGCTACAGGGTGCAAAACTGTTTTTT.

The chain employs TRBV4-1 and TRBJ1-5, with D uncertain. V shed 1 base and J shed 4 bases, with 17 bases lying between them. CDR3 length: 17 residues. Germline V gives CDR1 MGHRA, CDR2 YSYEKL. The CDR3 nucleotides read TGCGCCAGCAGCCAAGGACACCTAAGTCCAGGAAATCAGCCCCAGCATTTT. Translation gives CASSQGHLSPGNQPQHF.

V and J are TRBV25-1 and TRBJ2-5; D gene unclear. Germline V gives CDR1 MGHDK, CDR2 SYGVNS. Trimming took off 2 bases at V and 2 bases at J, with 9 bases between the two ends. This CDR3 has 14 amino acids. The CDR3: CASSEGGPQETQYF. As DNA, the CDR3 is TGTGCCAGCAGTGAAGGTGGCCCGCAAGAGACCCAGTACTTC.

The chain employs TRBV6-1 and TRBJ1-2; no firm D call. This CDR3 is 12 amino acids long. CDR1 and CDR2 from the germline V gene are MNHNS and SASEGT. Trimming removed 4 bases at V and 6 bases at J, with 9 bases between. The CDR3 DNA reads as TGTGCCAGCAGTGGGGATAGTGATGGCTACACCTTC. Translation gives CASSGDSDGYTF.

The V gene is TRBV10-3, the J gene TRBJ1-4; D not resolved. This CDR3 comprises 14 residues. In germline, CDR1 is ENHRY, CDR2 SYGVKD. The V gene lost 8 bases and the J gene lost 6 bases, with 16 bases spanning the gap. In DNA form, the CDR3 reads TGTGCCATCCGTCCAGGTCCCTGGGATGAAAAACTGTTTTTT. Encoded protein: CAIRPGPWDEKLFF.

V and J are TRBV29-1 and TRBJ1-3, with D uncertain. CDR1 and CDR2 from the germline V gene are SQVTM and ANQGSEA. The CDR3 has 14 residues. V lost 8 bases and J 0 bases, leaving 14 bases between the germline ends. The CDR3, as DNA: TGCAGCTTCCGAGACGGAGTCTCTGGAAACACCATATATTTT. This codes for CSFRDGVSGNTIYF. Filled out from reference TRBV29-1 and TRBJ1-3, the complete variable domain reads SAVISQKPSRDICQRGTSLTIQCQVDSQVTMMFWYRQQPGQSLTLIATANQGSEATYESGFVIDKFPISRPNLTFSTLTVSNMSPEDSSIYLCSFRDGVSGNTIYFGEGSWLTVV.

The table lists this clone with a count of one. The chain has TRBV5-1 and TRBJ2-7; D not certain. Germline loops: CDR1 SGHRS, CDR2 YFSETQ. CDR3 length: 15 amino acids. V was shortened by 0 bases and J by 0 bases, with 10 bases between the two germline ends. The CDR3 reads CASSLAGSSSYEQYF. DNA of the CDR3: TGCGCCAGCAGCTTGGCCGGGTCCTCCTCCTACGAGCAGTACTTC.